Listed below are T cell receptor beta chains from one sample, sequenced in a study of CD8+ T cells in alopecia areata. Measured with immunoSEQ multiplex PCR; TCRdb has only the in-frame clones, and not every one. Among 110,000 to 150,000 clones listed, 86% were seen once. Sample: CD8+ T cells sorted from blood, taken at week 4, from a patient treated with tofacitinib. The receptors shown here come from a human donor with alopecia areata. The CDR3 runs from the conserved cysteine through the conserved F or W.

v_call cdr3_aa
TRBV5-1 CASTGGLEDYEQYF
TRBV29-1 CSVQGLDEQYF
TRBV5-6 CASIGRGPFYEQYF
TRBV5-6 CASSLSNEQFF
TRBV29-1 CSGGNEQFF
TRBV13 CASSGGDNQETQYF
TRBV28 CASSSGLYEQYF
TRBV27 CASSSGARTGELFF
TRBV29-1 CSVEDDRPEQYF
TRBV7-8 CASSSGQGRANEQFF
TRBV2 CASSEPREVQETQYF
TRBV27 CASQGLADTGELFF
TRBV4-1 CASSPGQGADEQFF
TRBV19 CASSTTTGTLREAFF
TRBV5-6 CASSSGAAEQYF
TRBV6-1 CASSEVWVYEQYF
TRBV12-5 CASGLGVTDTQYF
TRBV4-1 CASSQDRASGGANNEQFF
TRBV9 CASSLAGGNTGELFF
TRBV5-1 CASSPGLAGGGPVVETQYF
TRBV7-8 CASSLEDRELNQPQHF
TRBV9 CASSVAGGRTDTQYF
TRBV30 CAWSRSYEQYF
TRBV5-1 CASSLVQGAKGEQYF
TRBV14 CASRTGNGGELFF
TRBV27 CASSLTGRGYGYTF
TRBV5-4 CASSLRQKTNYGYTF
TRBV5-1 CASSDAASGITDTQYF
TRBV2 CASSGDSGGDNEQFF
TRBV13 CASSRGTGASYEQYF
TRBV7-7 CASSFGGGLGGTDTQYF
TRBV5-6 CASSPGQGANEQYF
TRBV9 CASSVEGTDTQYF
TRBV2 CASRDGREELFF
TRBV13 CASSPPRDTGNEQFF
TRBV15 CATSGQGLGGTDTQYF
TRBV7-6 CASSLRQGMRGTEAFF
TRBV19 CASSMGQEVADTQYF
TRBV27 CASTPGTGAAEKLFF
TRBV29-1 CSVNRGHIQYF
TRBV5-6 CASSLGRIGNQPQHF
TRBV2 CASSAGVNTEAFF